The T cell receptor (beta chain) under discussion was sequenced for a study of molecular identifiers for immune sequencing clone quantification. Study information: In replicates, RNA from approximately 22,000 or 94,000 naive CD8 cells was divided five ways and four parts were sequenced.

The bulk TCR libraries were made with methods described before and with listed TCR primers. From the PCR reads, TCRdb called clonotypes with MiXCR, one entry per CDR3 protein. Here the sample spans around 460,000 distinct CDR3 sequences, 20% to 25% being singletons. The CDR3 loop spans 15 amino acids. V lost 8 bases and J 3 bases, leaving 17 bases between the germline ends. Germline-derived CDR1 and CDR2 are LNHDA and SQIVND (reference sequence). Naive CD8 T cells were sorted as CD8+CD4-CCR7+CD45RA+. This clonotype was seen just once. Its cognate antigen is unknown. Whole-study findings and limits: Highly expanded clone sizes could be underestimated by identical TCR molecules that share a barcode.

V gene TRBV19 combines with J gene TRBJ2-4; D is unresolved. The sequencing input was naive CD8+ T cells from blood, with Jurkat cell RNA spiked in. Stated subset: FACS-sorted CD8+CD4-CCR7+CD45RA+ naive T cells. The receptor was derived from a human donor in good health. Some libraries in this study had Jurkat cell RNA spiked in. CDR3 sequence reads: CASVEGTRGKNIQYF. DNA of the CDR3: TGTGCCAGTGTTGAAGGCACCAGAGGCAAAAACATTCAGTACTTC.